This T cell receptor beta chain was sequenced during a study of regulatory T cells in long-lasting Graves disease. General study points: Persistent cases favored TRBV28, TRBJ1-2 and TRBJ2-5.

This clonotype was found many times. Its antigen is not identified. Stated time point: persistent/refractory GD, antithyroid drugs over 5 years with positive TRAb. The TCR library was made from RNA extracted from PBMCs. Investigators report Graves' disease was diagnosed under American Thyroid Association guidelines. In this cohort, patients came from an endocrinology department located in Xi'an, China. Arm-PCR of CDR3 regions and iRepertoire HTBI primers were the basis on which TCR beta libraries were built. In TCRdb, the multiplex PCR reads were re-called with MiXCR into one record per CDR3 protein. Here the sample spans about 300,000 distinct CDR3 sequences, 20% to 25% being singletons. This CDR3 has 17 amino acids. V was pared by 1 base and J by 7 bases, with 16 bases of the junction left unmatched.

The chain carries TRBV12-3 or TRBV12-4 and TRBJ2-7; TRBD2 matches 7 bases. The sequence came from a female donor with Graves disease. The sample here was peripheral blood mononuclear cells (PBMCs), taken when the disease was refractory, from a patient treated with antithyroid drugs. In DNA, the CDR3 is TGTGCCAGCAGTTTAGGACGCCTCGGGGGAGGGCCGGGGGAGCAGTACTTC. Amino acids: CASSLGRLGGGPGEQYF.